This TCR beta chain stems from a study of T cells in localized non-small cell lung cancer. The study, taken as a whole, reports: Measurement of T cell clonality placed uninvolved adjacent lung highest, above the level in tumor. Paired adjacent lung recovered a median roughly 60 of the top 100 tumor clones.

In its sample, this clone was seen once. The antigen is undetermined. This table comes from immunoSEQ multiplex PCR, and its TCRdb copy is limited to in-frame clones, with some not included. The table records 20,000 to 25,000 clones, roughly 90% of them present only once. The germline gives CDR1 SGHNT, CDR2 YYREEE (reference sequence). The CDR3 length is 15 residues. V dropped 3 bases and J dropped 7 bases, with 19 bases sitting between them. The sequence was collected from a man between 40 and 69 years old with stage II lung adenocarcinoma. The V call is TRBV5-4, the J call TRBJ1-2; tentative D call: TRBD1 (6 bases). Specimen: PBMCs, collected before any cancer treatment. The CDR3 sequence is CASSSNAGGAGGYTF. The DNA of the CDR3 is TGTGCCAGCAGCTCAAATGCCGGGGGGGCGGGTGGCTACACCTTC.